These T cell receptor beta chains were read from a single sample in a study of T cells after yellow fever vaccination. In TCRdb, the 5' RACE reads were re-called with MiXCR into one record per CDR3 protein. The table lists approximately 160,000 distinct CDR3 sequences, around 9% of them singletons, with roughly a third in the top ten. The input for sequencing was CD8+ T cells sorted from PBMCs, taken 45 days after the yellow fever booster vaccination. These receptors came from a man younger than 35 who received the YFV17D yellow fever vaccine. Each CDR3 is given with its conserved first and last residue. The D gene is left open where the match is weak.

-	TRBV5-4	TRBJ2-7	CASSWRGDEQYF
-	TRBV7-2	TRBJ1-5	CASSFSLFGNQPQHF
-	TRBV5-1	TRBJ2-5	CASSKEMYEETQYF
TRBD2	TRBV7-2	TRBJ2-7	CASSPGGAQNYEQYF
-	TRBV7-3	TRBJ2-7	CASSALRQIRQRGDEQYF
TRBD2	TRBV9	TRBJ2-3	CASSGRGSQDTQYF
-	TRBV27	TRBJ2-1	CASSSLGLYNEQFF
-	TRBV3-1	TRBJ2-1	CASSQSLVGNEQFF
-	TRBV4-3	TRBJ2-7	CASSRALGYEQYF
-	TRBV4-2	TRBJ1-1	CASSQAGREVEAFF
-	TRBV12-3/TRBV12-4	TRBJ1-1	CASSLREWANTEAFF
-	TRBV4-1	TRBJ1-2	CASSQPNLGYGYTF
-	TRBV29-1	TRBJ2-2	CSVEDLGDNTGELFF
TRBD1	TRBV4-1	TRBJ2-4	CASSQDEDRPGNIQYF
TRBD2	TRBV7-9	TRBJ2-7	CASSDAGTRHYEQYF
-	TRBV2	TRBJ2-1	CASSGPPSYNEQFF
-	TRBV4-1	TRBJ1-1	CASSHGVISMNTEAFF
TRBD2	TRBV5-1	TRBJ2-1	CASRRGGPIEQFF
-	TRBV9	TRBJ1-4	CASSLDSSTNEKLFF
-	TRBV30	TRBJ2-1	CAWSSPSHLNEQFF
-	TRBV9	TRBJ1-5	CASSVGESPNQPQHF
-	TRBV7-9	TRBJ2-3	CASSPPLRVRGTDTQYF
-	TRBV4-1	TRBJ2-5	CASSQATFQETQYF
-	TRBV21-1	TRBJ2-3	CASSKGPTGRSTDTQYF
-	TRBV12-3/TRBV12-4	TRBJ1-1	CATRQATNTEAFF
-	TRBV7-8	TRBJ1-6	CASSLDSRGLSPLHF
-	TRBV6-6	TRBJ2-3	CASSYGRVSDTQYF
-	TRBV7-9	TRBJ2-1	CASSPDRTTYNEQFF
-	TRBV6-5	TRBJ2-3	CASGAGTDTQYF
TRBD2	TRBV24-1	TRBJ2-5	CATSAYTSGGNRWETQYF
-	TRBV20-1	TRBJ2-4	CSASVLRIAKNIQYF
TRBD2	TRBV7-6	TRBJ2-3	CASSWSGGPDTQYF
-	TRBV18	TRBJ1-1	CASSPGVKTEAFF
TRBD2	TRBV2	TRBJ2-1	CASSVRLAGDNEQFF
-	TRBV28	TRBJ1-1	CASSPPGWSSAFF
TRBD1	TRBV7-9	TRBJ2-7	CASSSTQDRHYEQYF
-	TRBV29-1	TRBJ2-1	CSVGHGAFNEQFF
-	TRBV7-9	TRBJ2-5	CASSWAGETQYF
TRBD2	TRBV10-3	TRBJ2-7	CAIKSEGTSGYEQYF
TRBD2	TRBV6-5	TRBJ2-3	CASSYWGTSGRTDTQYF
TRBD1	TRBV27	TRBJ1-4	CASSLTSGTGVPNEKLFF
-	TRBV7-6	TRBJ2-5	CASSLGPSEGETQYF
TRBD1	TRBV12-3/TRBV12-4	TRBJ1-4	CASSLGYRGGLFF
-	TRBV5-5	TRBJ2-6	CASRQVMVSGANVLTF
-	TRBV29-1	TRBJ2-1	CSVEDPSKVWKNEQFF
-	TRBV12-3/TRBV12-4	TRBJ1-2	CASSRSSDSPLDGYTF
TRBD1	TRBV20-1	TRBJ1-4	CSAPQGAPTNEKLFF
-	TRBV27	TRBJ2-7	CATRAVTYEQYF
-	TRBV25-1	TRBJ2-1	CASSELTLPDQMQFF
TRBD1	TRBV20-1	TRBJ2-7	CSARDISLRQGVVYEQYF
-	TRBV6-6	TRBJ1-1	CASSRTISGKTEAFF
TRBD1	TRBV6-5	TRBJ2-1	CASSAQTGTGVHEQFF
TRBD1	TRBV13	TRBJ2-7	CASSTGGVLGEQYF
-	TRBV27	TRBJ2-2	CASALGNWAGELFF
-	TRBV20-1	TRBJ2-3	CSARDGQGTDTQYF
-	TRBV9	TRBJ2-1	CASSVTGIEQFF
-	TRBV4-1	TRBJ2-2	CASSQRTAYGGELFF
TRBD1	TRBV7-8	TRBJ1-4	CASSPGQGTNEKLFF
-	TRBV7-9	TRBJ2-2	CASSLVLPPGELFF
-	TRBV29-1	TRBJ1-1	CSVEDLGVEAFF